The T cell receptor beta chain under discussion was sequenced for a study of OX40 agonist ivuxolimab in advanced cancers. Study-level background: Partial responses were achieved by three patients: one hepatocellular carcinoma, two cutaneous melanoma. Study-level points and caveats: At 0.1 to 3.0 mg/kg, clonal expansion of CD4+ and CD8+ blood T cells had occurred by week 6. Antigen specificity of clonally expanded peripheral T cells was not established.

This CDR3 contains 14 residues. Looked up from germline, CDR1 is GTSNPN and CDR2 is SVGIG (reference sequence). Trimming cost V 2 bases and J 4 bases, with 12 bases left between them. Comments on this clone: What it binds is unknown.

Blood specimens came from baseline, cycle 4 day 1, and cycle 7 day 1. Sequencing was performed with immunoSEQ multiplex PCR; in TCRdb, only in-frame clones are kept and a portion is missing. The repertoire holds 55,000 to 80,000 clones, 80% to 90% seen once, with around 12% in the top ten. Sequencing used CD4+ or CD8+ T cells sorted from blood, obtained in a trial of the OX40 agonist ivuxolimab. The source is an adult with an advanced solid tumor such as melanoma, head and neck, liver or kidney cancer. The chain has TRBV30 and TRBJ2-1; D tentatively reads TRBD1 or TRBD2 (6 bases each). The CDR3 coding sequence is TGTGCCTGGAGTTGGGGGGCCGGTTACAATGAGCAGTTCTTC. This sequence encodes CAWSWGAGYNEQFF.